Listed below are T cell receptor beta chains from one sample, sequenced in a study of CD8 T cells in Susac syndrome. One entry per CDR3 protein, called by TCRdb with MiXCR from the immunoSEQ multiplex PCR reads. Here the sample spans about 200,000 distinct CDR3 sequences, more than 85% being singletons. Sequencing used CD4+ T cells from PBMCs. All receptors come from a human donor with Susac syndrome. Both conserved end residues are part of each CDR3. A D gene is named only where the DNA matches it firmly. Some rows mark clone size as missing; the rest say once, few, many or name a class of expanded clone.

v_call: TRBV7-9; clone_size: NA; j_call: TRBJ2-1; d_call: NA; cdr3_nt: TGTGCCAGCAGGACCGTGGGGGAGAATGAGCAGTTCTTC; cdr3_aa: CASRTVGENEQFF
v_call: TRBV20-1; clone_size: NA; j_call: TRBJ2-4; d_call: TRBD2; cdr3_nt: TGCAGTGCTAGCGGACTAGCGGGAGTACAGTACTTC; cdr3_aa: CSASGLAGVQYF
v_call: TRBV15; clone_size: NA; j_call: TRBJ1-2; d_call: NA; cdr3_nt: TGTGCCACCAGCAGAGATGACTATGGCTACACCTTC; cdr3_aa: CATSRDDYGYTF
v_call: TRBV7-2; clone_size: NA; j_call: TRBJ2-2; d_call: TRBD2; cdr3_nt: TGTGCCAGCAGCTTAGGACTAGCGGGAGGGCTAGGGACGGAGCTGTTTTTT; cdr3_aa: CASSLGLAGGLGTELFF
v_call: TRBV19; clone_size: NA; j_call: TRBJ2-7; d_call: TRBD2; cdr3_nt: TGTGCCAGTAGTCGGGAGGGGACGTCCTACGAGCAGTACTTC; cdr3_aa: CASSREGTSYEQYF
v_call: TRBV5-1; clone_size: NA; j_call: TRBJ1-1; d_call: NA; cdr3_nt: TGCGCCAGCAGCCGGGCGGCAGGGAGAGTCACTGAAGCTTTCTTT; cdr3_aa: CASSRAAGRVTEAFF
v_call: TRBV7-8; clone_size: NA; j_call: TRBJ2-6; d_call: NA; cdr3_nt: TGTGCCAGCAGCTTAGTAAGGCGGGGAGCTGGGGCCAACGTCCTGACTTTC; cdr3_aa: CASSLVRRGAGANVLTF
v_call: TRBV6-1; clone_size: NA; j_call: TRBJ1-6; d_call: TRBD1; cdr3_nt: TGTGCCAGCGCGGGGGGACAGGGTTATTCACCCCTCCACTTT; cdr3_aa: CASAGGQGYSPLHF
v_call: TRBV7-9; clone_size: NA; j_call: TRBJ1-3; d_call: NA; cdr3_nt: TGTGCCAGCAGCAATCACGCTGTTCAGTCTGGAAACACCATATATTTT; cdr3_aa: CASSNHAVQSGNTIYF
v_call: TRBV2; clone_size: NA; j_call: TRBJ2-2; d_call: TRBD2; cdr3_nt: TGTGCCAGCAGTGGACTAGCGGGGGGGACCGGGGAGCTGTTTTTT; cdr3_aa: CASSGLAGGTGELFF
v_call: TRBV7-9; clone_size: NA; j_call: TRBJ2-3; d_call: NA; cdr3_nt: TGTGCCAGCAGCTTAGACGGGGACACAGATACGCAGTATTTT; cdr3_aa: CASSLDGDTDTQYF
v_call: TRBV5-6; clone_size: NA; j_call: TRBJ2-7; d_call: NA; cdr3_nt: TGTGCCAGCAGCTTAAACTACGAGCAGTACTTC; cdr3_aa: CASSLNYEQYF
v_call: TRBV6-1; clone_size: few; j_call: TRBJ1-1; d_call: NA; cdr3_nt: TGTGCCAGCTTTGGGAGCACTGAAGCTTTCTTT; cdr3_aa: CASFGSTEAFF
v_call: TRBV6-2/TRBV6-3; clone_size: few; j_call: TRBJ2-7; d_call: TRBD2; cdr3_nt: TGTGCCAGCAGTTTTGGGGGGGACTCCTACGAGCAGTACTTC; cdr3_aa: CASSFGGDSYEQYF
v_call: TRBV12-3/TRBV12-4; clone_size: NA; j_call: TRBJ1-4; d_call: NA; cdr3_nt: TGTGCCAGCAGTTTAACGGGAGGTGAAAAACTGTTTTTT; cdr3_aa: CASSLTGGEKLFF
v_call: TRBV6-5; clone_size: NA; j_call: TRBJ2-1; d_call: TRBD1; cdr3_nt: TGTGCCAGCAGTTACATGGGACAGGGGGCAAATGAGCAGTTCTTC; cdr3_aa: CASSYMGQGANEQFF
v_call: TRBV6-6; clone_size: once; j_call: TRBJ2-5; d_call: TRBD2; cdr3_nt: TGTGCCAGCAATCGACTAGCGGGAGGGGGAGAGACCCAGTACTTC; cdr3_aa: CASNRLAGGGETQYF
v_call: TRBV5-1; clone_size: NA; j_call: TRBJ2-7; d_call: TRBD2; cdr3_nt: TGCGCCAGCAGCCGGTCTAGCGGGGGCGACTACGAGCAGTACTTC; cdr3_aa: CASSRSSGGDYEQYF
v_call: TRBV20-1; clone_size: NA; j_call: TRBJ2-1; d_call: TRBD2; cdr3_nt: TGCAGTGCTCTAGCGGGAGGGCCTTTTAATGAGCAGTTCTTC; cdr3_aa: CSALAGGPFNEQFF
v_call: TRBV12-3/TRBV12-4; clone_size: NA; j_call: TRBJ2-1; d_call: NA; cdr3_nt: TGTGCCAGCAGTTTAGATAAAGGGGGGCAGTTCTTC; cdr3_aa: CASSLDKGGQFF
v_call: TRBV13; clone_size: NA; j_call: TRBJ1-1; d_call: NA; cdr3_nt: TGTGCCAGCCTACAGTGGGTTGGGATCGGGACTGAAGCTTTCTTT; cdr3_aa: CASLQWVGIGTEAFF
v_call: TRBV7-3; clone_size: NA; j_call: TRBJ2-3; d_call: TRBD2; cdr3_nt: TGTGCCAGCAGCTACGGACTAGCGGAAGACCCGGATACGCAGTATTTT; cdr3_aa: CASSYGLAEDPDTQYF
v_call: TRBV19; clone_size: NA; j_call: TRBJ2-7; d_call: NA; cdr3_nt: TGTGCCAGTAGTATGGACGGTTACGAGCAGTACTTC; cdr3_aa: CASSMDGYEQYF
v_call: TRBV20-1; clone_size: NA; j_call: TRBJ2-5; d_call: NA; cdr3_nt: TGCAGTGCAACCTTAGGGGATCAAGAGACCCAGTACTTC; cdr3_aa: CSATLGDQETQYF
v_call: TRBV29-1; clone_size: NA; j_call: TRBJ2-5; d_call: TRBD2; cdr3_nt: TGCAGCGGCTCCGGGACTAGTAGTTTTGGGACCCAGTACTTC; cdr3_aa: CSGSGTSSFGTQYF
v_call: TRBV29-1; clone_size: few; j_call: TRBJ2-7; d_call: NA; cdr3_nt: TGCAGCGTTGGGAAGGACAGCTACGAGCAGTACTTC; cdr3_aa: CSVGKDSYEQYF
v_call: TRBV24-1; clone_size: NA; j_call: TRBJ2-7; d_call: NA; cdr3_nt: TGTGCCACCAGTGAGTATTACGAGCAGTACTTC; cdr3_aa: CATSEYYEQYF
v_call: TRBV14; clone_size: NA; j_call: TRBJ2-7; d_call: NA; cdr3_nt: TGTGCCAGCAGCCAAACGGGGGCCGCCTACGAGCAGTACTTC; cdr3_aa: CASSQTGAAYEQYF
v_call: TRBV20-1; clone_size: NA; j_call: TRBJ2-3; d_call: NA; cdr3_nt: TGCAGTGCTAGTCGACCGTTGGGCACAGATACGCAGTATTTT; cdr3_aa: CSASRPLGTDTQYF
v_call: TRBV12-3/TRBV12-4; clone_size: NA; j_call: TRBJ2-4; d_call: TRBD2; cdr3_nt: TGTGCCAGCCGTTGGACTAGCGGGAACATTCAGTACTTC; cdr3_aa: CASRWTSGNIQYF
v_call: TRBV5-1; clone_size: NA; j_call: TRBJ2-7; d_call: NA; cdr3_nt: TGCGCCAGCAGCTTTGAGGTGGACTCGGGCTACGAGCAGTACTTC; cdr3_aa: CASSFEVDSGYEQYF
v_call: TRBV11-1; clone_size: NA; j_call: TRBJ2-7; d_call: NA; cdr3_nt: TGTGCCAGCAGCGGGGAGCGATCGCGGTCTAAGCAGTACTTC; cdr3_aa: CASSGERSRSKQYF
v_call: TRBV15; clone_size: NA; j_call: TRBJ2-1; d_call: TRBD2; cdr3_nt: TGTGCCACCAGCAGAGAAATAGCGGGGGGCTACAATGAGCAGTTCTTC; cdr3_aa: CATSREIAGGYNEQFF
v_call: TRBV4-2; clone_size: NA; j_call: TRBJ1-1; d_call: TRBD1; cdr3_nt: TGTGCCAGCAGCCAAGGGGGACAGGCCCCGGGGGCTTTCTTT; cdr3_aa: CASSQGGQAPGAFF
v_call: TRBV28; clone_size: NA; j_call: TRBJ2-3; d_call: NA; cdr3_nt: TGTGCCAGCAGGGACAGCCGCACAGATACGCAGTATTTT; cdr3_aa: CASRDSRTDTQYF
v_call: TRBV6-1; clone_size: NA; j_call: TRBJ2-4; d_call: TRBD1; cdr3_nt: TGTGCCAGCAGTGCGGGACAGGGGGACATTCAGTACTTC; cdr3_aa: CASSAGQGDIQYF
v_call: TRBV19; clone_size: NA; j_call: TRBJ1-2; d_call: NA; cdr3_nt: TGTGCCAGCCCCTTGCAGGGTTGTATTCCTGGCTACACCTTC; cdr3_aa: CASPLQGCIPGYTF
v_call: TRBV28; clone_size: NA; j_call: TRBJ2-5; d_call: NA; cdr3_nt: TGTGCCAGCAGTAAGGATACTCAAGAGACCCAGTACTTC; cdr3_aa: CASSKDTQETQYF
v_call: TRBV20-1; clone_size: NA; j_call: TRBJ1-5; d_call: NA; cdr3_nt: TGCAGTGCTAGGGACGGGGAGCAGCCCCAGCATTTT; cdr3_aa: CSARDGEQPQHF
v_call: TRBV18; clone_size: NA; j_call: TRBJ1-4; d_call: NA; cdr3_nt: TGTGCCAGCTCGCGGACAGCCTACTATGAAAAACTGTTTTTT; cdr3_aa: CASSRTAYYEKLFF
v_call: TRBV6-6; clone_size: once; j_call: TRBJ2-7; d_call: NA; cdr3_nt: TGTGCCAGCAGTTACCTGGGGCGTCAGGGGCAGTACTTC; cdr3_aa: CASSYLGRQGQYF
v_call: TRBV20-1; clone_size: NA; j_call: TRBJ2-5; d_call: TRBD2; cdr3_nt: TGCAGTGCTAACTGGGATAGCGGGGAGGGGACCCAGTACTTC; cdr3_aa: CSANWDSGEGTQYF
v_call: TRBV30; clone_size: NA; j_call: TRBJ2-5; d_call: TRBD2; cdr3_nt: TGTGCCTGGAGAGGACGGGGGGGCCTTGAGACCCAGTACTTC; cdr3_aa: CAWRGRGGLETQYF
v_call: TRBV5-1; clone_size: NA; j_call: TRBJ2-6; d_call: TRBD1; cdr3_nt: TGCGCCAGCAGCTTGGCCAAGGGACAGGGCAACTCTGGGGCCAACGTCCTGACTTTC; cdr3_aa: CASSLAKGQGNSGANVLTF
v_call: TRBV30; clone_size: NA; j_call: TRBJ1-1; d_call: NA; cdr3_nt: TGTGCCTGGAGTGTGCAGGTGGGCACTGAAGCTTTCTTT; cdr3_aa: CAWSVQVGTEAFF
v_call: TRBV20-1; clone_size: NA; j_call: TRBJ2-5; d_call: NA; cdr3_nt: TGCAGGGGGGGACATCGCCAAGAGACCCAGTACTTC; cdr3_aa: CRGGHRQETQYF
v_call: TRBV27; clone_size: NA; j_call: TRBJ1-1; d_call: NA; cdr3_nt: TGTGCCAGCCGGGTTCAGGGGTTGAGGAACACTGAAGCTTTCTTT; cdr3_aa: CASRVQGLRNTEAFF
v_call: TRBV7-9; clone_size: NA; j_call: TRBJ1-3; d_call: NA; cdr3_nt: TGTGCCAGCAGCTTATTTGTCGTTGGGGTTGCTGGAAACACCATATATTTT; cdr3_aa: CASSLFVVGVAGNTIYF
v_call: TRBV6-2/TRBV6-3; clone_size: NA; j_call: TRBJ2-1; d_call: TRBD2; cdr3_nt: TGTGCCAGCAGGCAACTAGCGGGAGGGCCCGACAATGAGCAGTTCTTC; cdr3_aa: CASRQLAGGPDNEQFF
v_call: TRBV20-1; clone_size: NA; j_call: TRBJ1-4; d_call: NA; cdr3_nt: TGCAGTGCCAAGACAGCAACTAATGAAAAACTGTTTTTT; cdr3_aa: CSAKTATNEKLFF
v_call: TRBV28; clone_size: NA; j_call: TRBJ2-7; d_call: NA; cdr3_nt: TGTGCCAGCAGTTTATCCGGGCCCACCTACGAGCAGTACTTC; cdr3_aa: CASSLSGPTYEQYF
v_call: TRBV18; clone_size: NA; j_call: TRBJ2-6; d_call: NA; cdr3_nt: TGTGCCAGCTCAGGGGTTGGCTCTGGGGCCAACGTCCTGACTTTC; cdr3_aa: CASSGVGSGANVLTF
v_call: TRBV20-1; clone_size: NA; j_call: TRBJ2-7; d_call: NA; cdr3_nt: TGCAGAAAGGACGTCCCGAGCGAGCAGTACTTC; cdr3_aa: CRKDVPSEQYF